This T cell receptor (beta chain) came from a study of cytomegalovirus exposure and HLA in healthy donors. PCR primers comprised 60 Vbeta and 13 Jbeta primers. Assay used: immunoSEQ multiplex PCR; TCRdb lists only in-frame clones, some missing. The sample records roughly 150,000 clones, roughly 83% being singletons. Germline V lookup: CDR1 LNHDA, CDR2 SQIVND (reference sequence). The CDR3 has 14 amino acids. The junction had 3 bases not matched to a gene; V was cut back by 1 base and J by 7 bases. The sequenced sample was PBMCs. The rearrangement uses TRBV19 and TRBJ2-4; TRBD2 agrees at 8 bases. This clonotype was sampled from a boy between 2 and 10 years old in good health and CMV-seronegative. The CDR3 region has the DNA TGTGCCAGTAGTATAGCGGGGGGGGCCAACATTCAGTACTTC. Protein product: CASSIAGGANIQYF.